One and the same sample provided the 30 T cell receptor beta chains below, sequenced in a study of cytomegalovirus exposure and HLA in healthy donors. Sequencing used immunoSEQ multiplex PCR; TCRdb keeps in-frame clones, though not all of them. The sample holds 150,000 to 200,000 clones; 86% are singletons and the top ten take approximately 5%. Sequenced sample: PBMCs. The receptors come from a woman in her twenties or thirties in good health and CMV-seronegative.

The chain is built from TRBV7-2 and TRBJ2-2; unclear D gene. The V end lost 1 base, the J end lost 4 bases, and 4 bases lay between the germline ends. Germline lookup yields CDR1 SGHTA and CDR2 FQGNSA. The CDR3 runs 13 residues. The CDR3 sequence is CASSLGGTGELFF. The CDR3 bases are TGTGCCAGCAGCTTAGGGGGCACCGGGGAGCTGTTTTTT.

The V call is TRBV6-1, the J call TRBJ2-7; 12 bases map to TRBD2. The CDR3 is made up of 14 amino acids. Trimming took 6 bases from V and 3 from J; bases not matched to a gene: 3. Germline V lookup: CDR1 MNHNS, CDR2 SASEGT. As DNA, the CDR3 is TGTGCCAGCAGCGGGACTAGCGGGCTCTACGAGCAGTACTTC. Translated: CASSGTSGLYEQYF.

This chain links TRBV6-5 with TRBJ1-1; no clear D. CDR1 MNHEY and CDR2 SVGAGI come from the germline V gene. Trimming took 0 bases from V and 0 from J, leaving 5 bases between them. This CDR3 contains 14 residues. Here the CDR3 DNA reads TGTGCCAGCAGTTACTCCCTTTTGAACACTGAAGCTTTCTTT. Translating gives CASSYSLLNTEAFF.

The chain recombines TRBV2 with TRBJ2-3; 9 positions agree with TRBD2. The CDR3 consists of 16 residues. V lost 2 bases to trimming and J lost 0 bases; unmatched junction nucleotides: 3. Germline CDR1 is SNHLY and CDR2 is FYNNEI. CDR3 region: CASSELAGTSTDTQYF. CDR3 in DNA: TGTGCCAGCAGTGAACTAGCGGGAACTAGCACAGATACGCAGTATTTT.

The chain uses TRBV7-8 and TRBJ2-7; perhaps D is TRBD1 or TRBD2 (6 bases each). The CDR3 contains 14 residues. CDR1 and CDR2 (germline): SGHVS, FQNEAQ. The V gene lost 5 bases and the J gene lost 5 bases, with 16 bases spanning the gap. The DNA of the CDR3 is TGTGCCAGCAGCCCCGAGGGGGGAACCGACGAGCAGTACTTC. Translating it yields CASSPEGGTDEQYF.

A single count supports this clone. CDR3 DNA sequence: TGTGCCAGCAGTTACTCGAAGAGGGATCACTCCTACGAGCAGTACTTC. Translation: CASSYSKRDHSYEQYF. J is TRBJ2-7 and V is TRBV6-6, with D possibly matching TRBD2 (5 bases). The CDR3 spans 16 residues. Trimming pared 0 bases from V and 0 bases from J, leaving 12 bases between. Germline CDR1 MNHNY, CDR2 SVGAGI (reference sequence).

This chain connects TRBV9 to TRBJ2-6; no clear D. The V gene lost 0 bases and the J gene lost 2 bases, with 9 bases spanning the gap. Germline CDR1 is SGDLS and CDR2 is YYNGEE. The CDR3 is made up of 16 amino acids. The CDR3 DNA follows: TGTGCCAGCAGCGTAGCCCCCAGCCCTGGGGCCAACGTCCTGACTTTC. Translated: CASSVAPSPGANVLTF.

The genes are TRBV2 and TRBJ2-2, with no clear D. This CDR3 comprises 13 residues. Trimming left V 4 bases short and J 4 bases short, with 7 bases between. From germline, CDR1 is SNHLY and CDR2 FYNNEI. CDR3 DNA: TGTGCCAGCAGTGGCGGAATCACCGGGGAGCTGTTTTTT. Translated, it gives CASSGGITGELFF.

The V call is TRBV6-6, the J call TRBJ2-1, with TRBD1 matching over 11 bases. Germline V gives CDR1 MNHNY, CDR2 SVGAGI (reference sequence). This CDR3 region has 14 residues. Trimming cost V 5 bases and J 7 bases; bases outside gene matches: 4. The chain's CDR3 is CASSTRDRGNEQFF. For the CDR3, the DNA is TGTGCCAGCAGTACTCGGGACAGGGGGAATGAGCAGTTCTTC.

The genes are TRBV27 and TRBJ2-7; 7 bases map to TRBD1. This CDR3 is 13 amino acids long. Germline lookup yields CDR1 MNHEY and CDR2 SMNVEV (reference sequence). V was clipped by 8 bases and J by 7 bases; unmatched bases: 11. In DNA form, the CDR3 reads TGTGCCAGCGGAACAGGGGCGCTCGGGGAGCAGTACTTC. Protein: CASGTGALGEQYF.

The chain employs TRBV5-8 and TRBJ1-5, with TRBD1 matching 8 bases. The J segment lost 6 bases and the V segment lost 3 bases, leaving 8 bases of the junction unmatched. This CDR3 has 15 residues. The V gene's germline CDR1 is SGHTS and CDR2 YDEGEE. The CDR3 reads CASSSRTGQGQPQHF. The CDR3 coding sequence is TGTGCCAGCAGCTCCCGGACAGGGCAAGGTCAGCCCCAGCATTTT.

The chain uses TRBV5-1 and TRBJ2-7, with 9 bases lining up with TRBD1. CDR1 is SGHRS and CDR2 is YFSETQ in the germline V gene. The CDR3 is 14 amino acids. V shed 2 bases and J 6 bases; nucleotides not matched to a gene: 6. CDR3 protein: CASSLGQGRLEQYF. The CDR3 coding sequence is TGCGCCAGCAGCTTAGGACAGGGGCGACTCGAGCAGTACTTC. Complete variable domain (other parts from reference TRBV5-1 and TRBJ2-7): KAGVTQTPRYLIKTRGQQVTLSCSPISGHRSVSWYQQTPGQGLQFLFEYFSETQRNKGNFPGRFSGRQFSNSRSEMNVSTLELGDSALYLCASSLGQGRLEQYFGPGTRLTVT.

This chain uses TRBV29-1 with TRBJ1-2, with D perhaps TRBD1 (5 bases). Trimming pared 4 bases from V and 8 bases from J, leaving 17 bases between. Germline assignment: CDR1 SQVTM and CDR2 ANQGSEA. The CDR3 contains 13 residues. Written as DNA, the CDR3 is TGCAGCGTTGGAGACAGCGATGTACGGGGCTACACCTTC. Translating it yields CSVGDSDVRGYTF.

The V and J genes are TRBV4-1 and TRBJ2-1; TRBD2 aligns across 7 bases. The CDR3 contains 16 residues. With 4 bases clipped from V and 7 bases from J, the junction kept 13 bases outside the gene matches. CDR1 and CDR2 (germline): MGHRA, YSYEKL. This CDR3 is CASSLTGTTPVNEQFF. CDR3 sequence (DNA): TGCGCCAGCAGCCTTACCGGGACTACCCCCGTTAATGAGCAGTTCTTC.

The rearrangement links TRBV11-2 to TRBJ2-7; 14 bases line up with TRBD2. The junction had 3 bases not matched to a gene; V was cut back by 4 bases and J by 4 bases. The CDR3 covers 15 residues. CDR1 and CDR2 (germline): SGHAT, FQNNGV. CDR3 nucleotide sequence: TGTGCCAGCAGCTGGGGGACTAGCGGGAGTTACGAGCAGTACTTC. It specifies CASSWGTSGSYEQYF.

The rearrangement links TRBV2 to TRBJ1-2; D ambiguous. Germline lookup yields CDR1 SNHLY and CDR2 FYNNEI. The CDR3 loop spans 14 amino acids. Trimming pared 4 bases from V and 4 bases from J, leaving 13 bases between. The CDR3 DNA follows: TGTGCCAGCAGTGCCTCGGTCACCCTCTATGGCTACACCTTC. Its protein is CASSASVTLYGYTF.

This chain's CDR3 is CASSFSLVEGGGYEQYF. Written as DNA, the CDR3 is TGTGCCAGCAGTTTCTCTCTAGTTGAGGGAGGAGGATACGAGCAGTACTTC. The V call is TRBV28, the J call TRBJ2-7, with D possibly being TRBD2 (6 bases). This CDR3 is built from 17 residues. V shed 3 bases and J shed 4 bases, with 22 bases lying between them. Germline V gene sequence: CDR1 MDHEN, CDR2 SYDVKM.

The J gene is TRBJ2-5, the V gene TRBV9; D call uncertain. CDR3 length: 13 amino acids. Germline CDR1 reads SGDLS; CDR2 reads YYNGEE. Trimming took off 5 bases at V and 5 bases at J, with 13 bases between the two ends. CDR3 bases: TGTGCCAGCAGTCTGGGCGGATTGGAGACCCAGTACTTC. Translating gives CASSLGGLETQYF.

This chain joins TRBV7-2 and TRBJ2-1; D assignment may be TRBD1 or TRBD2 (5 bases each). The CDR3 covers 12 residues. Germline-derived CDR1 and CDR2 are SGHTA and FQGNSA. The germline V and J ends were trimmed by 5 bases and 9 bases, with 11 bases remaining between them. The CDR3 here is CASSPWGSEQFF. In DNA form, the CDR3 reads TGTGCCAGCAGCCCTTGGGGGAGTGAGCAGTTCTTC.

This chain connects TRBV30 to TRBJ2-1; 8 nucleotides align to TRBD1. The ends lost 0 bases at V and 8 bases at J; junction bases unmatched: 3. There are 13 residues in the CDR3. CDR1 and CDR2 from the germline V gene are GTSNPN and SVGIG (reference sequence). Written as DNA, the CDR3 is TGTGCCTGGAGTGTAGGACAGGGCTATGAGCAGTTCTTC. Its protein product is CAWSVGQGYEQFF.

The chain carries TRBV28 and TRBJ2-7, with TRBD1 matching over 9 bases. CDR3 size: 16 residues. Germline lookup yields CDR1 MDHEN and CDR2 SYDVKM. V dropped 1 base and J dropped 3; count of bases not matched to a gene: 7. Here the CDR3 reads CASSLSPGTGHYEQYF. The CDR3 region has the DNA TGTGCCAGCAGTTTATCCCCCGGGACAGGGCACTACGAGCAGTACTTC.

The chain joins TRBV5-1 to TRBJ2-3, with 8 bases that match TRBD2. With 3 bases clipped from V and 2 bases from J, the junction kept 8 bases outside the gene matches. This CDR3 contains 16 residues. CDR1 SGHRS and CDR2 YFSETQ come from the germline V gene. CDR3 sequence: CASSYTSGGYTDTQYF. The CDR3 region has the DNA TGCGCCAGCAGCTACACGAGCGGGGGCTACACAGATACGCAGTATTTT. The full variable domain, in which reference TRBV5-1 and TRBJ2-3 provide the parts outside the CDR3, is KAGVTQTPRYLIKTRGQQVTLSCSPISGHRSVSWYQQTPGQGLQFLFEYFSETQRNKGNFPGRFSGRQFSNSRSEMNVSTLELGDSALYLCASSYTSGGYTDTQYFGPGTRLTVL.

This clone was seen only a few times. This rearrangement joins TRBV14 to TRBJ2-1; 9 nucleotides match TRBD2. The junction had 8 bases not matched to a gene; V was cut back by 4 bases and J by 7 bases. The CDR3 loop spans 15 amino acids. Germline V gene sequence: CDR1 SGHDN, CDR2 FVKESK. CDR3 residues: CASSPSGGSANEQFF. CDR3 nucleotides: TGTGCCAGCAGCCCAAGCGGGGGGTCTGCAAATGAGCAGTTCTTC.

This rearrangement joins TRBV4-2 to TRBJ1-1, with a possible D match to TRBD1 (6 bases). In germline, CDR1 is LGHNA, CDR2 YNFKEQ. Trimming removed 0 bases at V and 0 bases at J, with 11 bases between. The CDR3 extends over 16 amino acids. CDR3 residues: CASSQDLYRVNTEAFF. CDR3 in DNA: TGTGCCAGCAGCCAAGATCTGTACAGGGTGAACACTGAAGCTTTCTTT.

Written as DNA, the CDR3 is TGCAGCGTCGGAGGGGGGAGGGCTAACACTGAAGCTTTCTTT. This codes for CSVGGGRANTEAFF. This chain connects TRBV29-1 to TRBJ1-1; tentatively, D is TRBD1 (6 bases). Trimming stripped 6 bases from V and 2 bases from J, with 16 bases between. This CDR3 contains 14 residues. Germline CDR1 reads SQVTM; CDR2 reads ANQGSEA.

This clone showed up just once. The rearrangement uses TRBV15 and TRBJ2-1, with no clear D. The CDR3 contains 15 residues. The germline V gene encodes CDR1 LNHNV and CDR2 YYDKDF (reference sequence). The ends were cut back, 0 bases at V and 4 bases at J, with 10 bases in the middle. CDR3 DNA: TGTGCCACCAGCAGAGATTTTGGGGTTTACAATGAGCAGTTCTTC. This translates into CATSRDFGVYNEQFF.

The chain is built from TRBV29-1 and TRBJ2-3; perhaps TRBD2 as D (6 bases). CDR3 length: 14 amino acids. The ends were cut back, 6 bases at V and 2 bases at J, with 15 bases in the middle. CDR1 SQVTM and CDR2 ANQGSEA come from the germline V gene. The CDR3 loop reads CSVMRDPPTDTQYF. In nucleotides, the CDR3 is TGCAGCGTCATGCGGGATCCTCCCACAGATACGCAGTATTTT.

CDR3 loop: CASSSWTSGREGGELFF. The CDR3 region has the DNA TGTGCCAGCAGCTCCTGGACTAGCGGGAGAGAAGGCGGGGAGCTGTTTTTT. The rearrangement uses TRBV7-6 and TRBJ2-2, with 13 bases fitting TRBD2. The CDR3 runs 17 residues. V lost 4 bases, J lost 7 bases, and 9 bases stayed unmatched. CDR1 and CDR2 (germline): SGHVS, FNYEAQ. Full variable domain (rest looked up from reference TRBV7-6 and TRBJ2-2): GAGVSQSPRYKVTKRGQDVALRCDPISGHVSLYWYRQALGQGPEFLTYFNYEAQQDKSGLPNDRFSAERPEGSISTLTIQRTEQRDSAMYRCASSSWTSGREGGELFFGEGSRLTVL.

The rearrangement joins TRBV19 to TRBJ2-7; 9 bases are shared with TRBD1. The junction had 16 bases not matched to a gene; V was cut back by 8 bases and J by 11 bases. CDR3 size: 14 residues. Germline V lookup: CDR1 LNHDA, CDR2 SQIVND (reference sequence). DNA of the CDR3: TGTGCCAGTGCACCCGGGACAGGGTATACGGCGGAGTACTTC. This gives the protein CASAPGTGYTAEYF.

This clone was detected once. The J gene is TRBJ1-2, the V gene TRBV5-6, with TRBD1 matching 7 bases. Losses at the gene ends were 4 bases for V and 1 base for J; bases not matched to a gene: 10. The CDR3 is 16 amino acids. Germline V lookup: CDR1 SGHDT, CDR2 YYEEEE. CDR3 DNA sequence: TGTGCCAGCAGCGGGAGGACAGGCCTTATTAACTATGGCTACACCTTC. It yields the protein CASSGRTGLINYGYTF.